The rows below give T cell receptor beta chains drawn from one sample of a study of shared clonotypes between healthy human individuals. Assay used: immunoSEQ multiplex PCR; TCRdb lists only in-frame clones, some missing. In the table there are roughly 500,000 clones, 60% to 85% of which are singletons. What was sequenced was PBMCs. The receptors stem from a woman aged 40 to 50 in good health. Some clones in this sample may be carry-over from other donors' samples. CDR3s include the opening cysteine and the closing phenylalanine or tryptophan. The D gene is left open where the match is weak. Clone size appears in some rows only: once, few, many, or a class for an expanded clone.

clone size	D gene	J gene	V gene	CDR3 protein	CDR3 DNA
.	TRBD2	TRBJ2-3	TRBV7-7	CASSPGLAGSSTDTQYF	TGTGCCAGCAGCCCGGGACTAGCGGGCTCTAGCACAGATACGCAGTATTTT
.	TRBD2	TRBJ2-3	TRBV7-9	CASSQRTRGLTDTQYF	TGTGCCAGCAGCCAACGGACTAGGGGACTCACAGATACGCAGTATTTT
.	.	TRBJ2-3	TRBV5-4	CASRPSGYTDTQYF	TGTGCCAGCAGACCCAGCGGTTACACAGATACGCAGTATTTT
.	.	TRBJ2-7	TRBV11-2	CAGSYRGRLAGPSYEQYF	TGTGCCGGATCATACAGGGGGCGACTAGCGGGCCCCTCCTACGAGCAGTACTTC
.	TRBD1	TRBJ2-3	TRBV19	CASSMGTDTDTQYF	TGTGCCAGTAGTATGGGGACAGACACAGATACGCAGTATTTT
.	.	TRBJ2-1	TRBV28	CASSLIGSYNEQFF	TGTGCCAGCAGTTTAATAGGTTCCTACAATGAGCAGTTCTTC
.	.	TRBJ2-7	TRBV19	CASSVWGGARYEQYF	TGTGCCAGTAGTGTGTGGGGCGGGGCACGTTACGAGCAGTACTTC
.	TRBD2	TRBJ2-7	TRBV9	CASSASPSGRDAYEQYF	TGTGCCAGCAGCGCCTCCCCAAGCGGGAGGGACGCCTACGAGCAGTACTTC
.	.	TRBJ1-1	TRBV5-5	CASSLVSGGSAEAFF	TGTGCCAGCAGCTTGGTTTCCGGAGGTAGCGCTGAAGCTTTCTTT
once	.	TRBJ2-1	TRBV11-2	CASTPLGSSYNEQFF	TGTGCCAGCACCCCCTTGGGAAGCTCCTACAATGAGCAGTTCTTC
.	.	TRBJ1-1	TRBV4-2	CASSQPDRNTEAFF	TGTGCCAGCAGCCAGCCGGACAGGAACACTGAAGCTTTCTTT
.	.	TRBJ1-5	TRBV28	CASSLAQGGQPQHF	TGTGCCAGCAGTTTAGCTCAGGGTGGTCAGCCCCAGCATTTT
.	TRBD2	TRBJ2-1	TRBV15	CATSRDRTSGRHEQFF	TGTGCCACCAGCAGAGACAGGACTAGCGGGAGGCATGAGCAGTTCTTC
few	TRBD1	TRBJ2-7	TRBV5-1	CASSNQGASEQYF	TGCGCCAGCAGTAACCAGGGGGCGAGTGAGCAGTACTTC
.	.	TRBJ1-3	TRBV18	CASSPPGISTIYF	TGTGCCAGCTCACCACCGGGGATCTCAACCATATATTTT
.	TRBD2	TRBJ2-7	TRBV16	CASSQSRSQGTSGRHEQYF	TGTGCCAGCAGCCAATCGCGTTCCCAGGGCACTAGCGGGAGACACGAGCAGTACTTC
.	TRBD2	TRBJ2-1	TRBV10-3	CAISKSGGLAGVGNEQFF	TGTGCCATCAGCAAGAGTGGGGGACTAGCGGGAGTGGGGAATGAGCAGTTCTTC
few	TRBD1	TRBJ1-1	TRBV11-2	CASSVPGQYEAFF	TGTGCCAGCAGCGTCCCGGGACAGTATGAAGCTTTCTTT
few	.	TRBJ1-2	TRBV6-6	CASSYDAGGYGYTF	TGTGCCAGCAGTTACGACGCAGGCGGATATGGCTACACCTTC
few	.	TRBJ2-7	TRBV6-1	CASSEATDSPYEQYF	TGTGCCAGCAGTGAAGCTACGGACAGTCCCTACGAGCAGTACTTC
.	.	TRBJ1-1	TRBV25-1	CASSDYYGAFF	TGTGCCAGCAGTGATTACTATGGGGCTTTCTTT
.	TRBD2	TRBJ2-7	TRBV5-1	CASSGGLAGVDEQYF	TGCGCCAGCAGCGGGGGACTAGCGGGAGTGGACGAGCAGTACTTC
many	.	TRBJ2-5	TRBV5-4	CASSLASGLKETQYF	TGTGCCAGCAGCTTGGCCTCCGGCCTGAAAGAGACCCAGTACTTC
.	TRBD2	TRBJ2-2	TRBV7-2	CASSLAPGGNTGELFF	TGTGCCAGCAGCCTAGCCCCGGGAGGAAACACCGGGGAGCTGTTTTTT
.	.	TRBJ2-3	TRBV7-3	CASSLGSSPDTQYF	TGTGCCAGCAGCTTAGGGAGTAGTCCAGATACGCAGTATTTT
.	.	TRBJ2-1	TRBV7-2	CASRPRDKAYNEQFF	TGTGCCAGCAGGCCCCGGGACAAAGCCTACAATGAGCAGTTCTTC
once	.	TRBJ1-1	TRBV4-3	CASSQVPGSTEAFF	TGCGCCAGCAGCCAAGTCCCGGGTAGCACTGAAGCTTTCTTT
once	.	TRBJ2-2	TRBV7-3	CASSLIGRPNTGELFF	TGTGCCAGCAGCTTAATCGGGCGACCGAACACCGGGGAGCTGTTTTTT
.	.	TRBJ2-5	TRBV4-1	CASSQWAQLETQYF	TGCGCCAGCAGCCAATGGGCCCAGCTAGAGACCCAGTACTTC
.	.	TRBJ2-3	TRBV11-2	CASSSIGGYTDTQYF	TGTGCCAGCAGCTCAATAGGGGGGTACACAGATACGCAGTATTTT
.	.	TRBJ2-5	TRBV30	CAWTRGTEETQYF	TGTGCCTGGACCCGGGGGACAGAAGAGACCCAGTACTTC
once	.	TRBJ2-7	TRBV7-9	CASREDSNSYEQYF	TGTGCCAGCAGGGAGGACAGTAACTCCTACGAGCAGTACTTC
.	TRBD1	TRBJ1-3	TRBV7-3	CASSIGTGGDLGNTIYF	TGTGCCAGCAGCATCGGGACAGGGGGCGATCTAGGAAACACCATATATTTT
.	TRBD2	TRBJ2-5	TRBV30	CAWRIAGRETQYF	TGTGCCTGGAGGATAGCGGGACGGGAGACCCAGTACTTC
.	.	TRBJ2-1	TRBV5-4	CASSLARDFSLNNEQFF	TGTGCCAGCAGCTTGGCCAGGGACTTCTCCCTTAACAATGAGCAGTTCTTC
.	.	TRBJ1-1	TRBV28	CASSLVGRGTEAFF	TGTGCCAGCAGTTTAGTGGGGCGCGGGACTGAAGCTTTCTTT
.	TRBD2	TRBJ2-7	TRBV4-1	CASSSGLAEPEQYF	TGCGCCAGCAGTTCGGGACTAGCGGAGCCCGAGCAGTACTTC
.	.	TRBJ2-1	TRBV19	CASSIPAHSHNEQFF	TGTGCCAGTAGTATTCCGGCACATTCCCACAATGAGCAGTTCTTC
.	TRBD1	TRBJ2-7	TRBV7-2	CASSHRGRLGEQYF	TGTGCCAGCAGTCACAGGGGGCGCCTCGGCGAGCAGTACTTC
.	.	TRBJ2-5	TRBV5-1	CASSFPGVETQYF	TGCGCCAGCAGCTTTCCAGGGGTTGAGACCCAGTACTTC